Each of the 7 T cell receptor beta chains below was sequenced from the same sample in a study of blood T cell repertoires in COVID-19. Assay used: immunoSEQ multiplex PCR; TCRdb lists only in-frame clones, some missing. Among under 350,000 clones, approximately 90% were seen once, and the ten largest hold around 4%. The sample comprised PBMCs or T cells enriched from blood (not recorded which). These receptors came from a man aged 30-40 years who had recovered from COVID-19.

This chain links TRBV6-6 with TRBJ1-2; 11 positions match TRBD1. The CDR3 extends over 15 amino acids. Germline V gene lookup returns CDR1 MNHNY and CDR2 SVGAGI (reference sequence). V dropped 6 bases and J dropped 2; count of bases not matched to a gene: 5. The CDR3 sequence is CASSGQGAPNYGYTF. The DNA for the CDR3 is TGTGCCAGCAGCGGACAGGGGGCGCCCAACTATGGCTACACCTTC.

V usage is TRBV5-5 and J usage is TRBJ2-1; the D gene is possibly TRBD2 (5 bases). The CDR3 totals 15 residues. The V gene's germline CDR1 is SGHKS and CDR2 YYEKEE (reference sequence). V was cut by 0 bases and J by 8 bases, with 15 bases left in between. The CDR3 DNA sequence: TGTGCCAGCAGCTTGGCCTATAGGACTCCCGATGAGCAGTTCTTC. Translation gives CASSLAYRTPDEQFF. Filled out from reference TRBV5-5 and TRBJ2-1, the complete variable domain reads DAGVTQSPTHLIKTRGQQVTLRCSPISGHKSVSWYQQVLGQGPQFIFQYYEKEERGRGNFPDRFSARQFPNYSSELNVNALLLGDSALYLCASSLAYRTPDEQFFGPGTRLTVL.

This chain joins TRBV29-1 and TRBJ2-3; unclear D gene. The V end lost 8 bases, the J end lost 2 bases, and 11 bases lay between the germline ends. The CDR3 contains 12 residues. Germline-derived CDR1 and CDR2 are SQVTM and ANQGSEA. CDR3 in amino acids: CSPQVSTDTQYF. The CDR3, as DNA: TGCAGCCCCCAGGTTTCCACAGATACGCAGTATTTT.

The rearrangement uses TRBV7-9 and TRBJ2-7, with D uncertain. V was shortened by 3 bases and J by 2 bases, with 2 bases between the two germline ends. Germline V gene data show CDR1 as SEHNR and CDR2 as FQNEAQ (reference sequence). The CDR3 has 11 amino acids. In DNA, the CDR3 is TGTGCCAGCAGCTTCACCTACGAGCAGTACTTC. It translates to CASSFTYEQYF.

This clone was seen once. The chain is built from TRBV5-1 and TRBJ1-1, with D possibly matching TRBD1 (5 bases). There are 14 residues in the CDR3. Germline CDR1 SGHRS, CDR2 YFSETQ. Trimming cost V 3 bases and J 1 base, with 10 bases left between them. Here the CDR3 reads CASSWGDGNTEAFF. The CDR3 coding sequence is TGCGCCAGCAGCTGGGGGGACGGGAACACTGAAGCTTTCTTT. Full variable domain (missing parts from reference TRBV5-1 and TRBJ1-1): KAGVTQTPRYLIKTRGQQVTLSCSPISGHRSVSWYQQTPGQGLQFLFEYFSETQRNKGNFPGRFSGRQFSNSRSEMNVSTLELGDSALYLCASSWGDGNTEAFFGQGTRLTVV.

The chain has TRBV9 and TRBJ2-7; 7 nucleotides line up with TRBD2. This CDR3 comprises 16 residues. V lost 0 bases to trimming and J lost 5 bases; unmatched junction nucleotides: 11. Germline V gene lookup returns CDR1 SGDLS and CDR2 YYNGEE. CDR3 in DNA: TGTGCCAGCAGCGTAGTCCCCGGCGGGAGATCCCACGAGCAGTACTTC. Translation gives CASSVVPGGRSHEQYF.

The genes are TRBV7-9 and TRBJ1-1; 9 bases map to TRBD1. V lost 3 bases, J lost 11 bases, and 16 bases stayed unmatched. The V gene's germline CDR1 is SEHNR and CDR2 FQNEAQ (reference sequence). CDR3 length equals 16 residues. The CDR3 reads CASSLALTGGPPRAFF. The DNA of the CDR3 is TGTGCCAGCAGCTTGGCCCTGACAGGGGGTCCCCCGAGGGCTTTCTTT.